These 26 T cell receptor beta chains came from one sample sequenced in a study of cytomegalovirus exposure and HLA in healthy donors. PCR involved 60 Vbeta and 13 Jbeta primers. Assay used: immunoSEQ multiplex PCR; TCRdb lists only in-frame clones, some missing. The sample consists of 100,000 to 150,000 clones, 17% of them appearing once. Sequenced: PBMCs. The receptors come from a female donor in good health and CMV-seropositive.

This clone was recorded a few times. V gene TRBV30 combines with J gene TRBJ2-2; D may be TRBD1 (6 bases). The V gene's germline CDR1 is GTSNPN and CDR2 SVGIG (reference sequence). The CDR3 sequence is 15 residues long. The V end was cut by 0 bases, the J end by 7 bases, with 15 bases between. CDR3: CAWSVQGHWIGELFF. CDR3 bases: TGTGCCTGGAGTGTACAGGGTCACTGGATCGGGGAGCTGTTTTTT.

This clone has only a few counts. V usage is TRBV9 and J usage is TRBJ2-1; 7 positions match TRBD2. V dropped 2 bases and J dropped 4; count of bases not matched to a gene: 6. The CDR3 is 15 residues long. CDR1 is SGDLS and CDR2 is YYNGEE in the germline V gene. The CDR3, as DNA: TGTGCCAGCAGCGTTGGAGGGGAGGGGTACAATGAGCAGTTCTTC. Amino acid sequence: CASSVGGEGYNEQFF.

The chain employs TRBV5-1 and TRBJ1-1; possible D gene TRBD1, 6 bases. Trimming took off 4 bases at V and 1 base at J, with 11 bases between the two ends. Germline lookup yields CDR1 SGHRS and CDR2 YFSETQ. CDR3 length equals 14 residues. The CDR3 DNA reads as TGCGCCAGCAGCGCGACAGGAGAGAACACTGAAGCTTTCTTT. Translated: CASSATGENTEAFF.

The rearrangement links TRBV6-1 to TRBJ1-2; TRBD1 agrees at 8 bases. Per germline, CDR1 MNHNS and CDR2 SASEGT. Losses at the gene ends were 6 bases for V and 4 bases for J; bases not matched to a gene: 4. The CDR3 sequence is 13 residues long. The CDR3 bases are TGTGCCAGCAGGGACAGGGCGGGCTATGGCTACACCTTC. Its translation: CASRDRAGYGYTF.

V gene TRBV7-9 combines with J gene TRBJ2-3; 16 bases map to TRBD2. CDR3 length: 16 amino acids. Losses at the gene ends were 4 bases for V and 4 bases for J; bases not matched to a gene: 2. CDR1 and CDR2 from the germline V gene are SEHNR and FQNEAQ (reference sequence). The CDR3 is CASSSGLAGGPDTQYF. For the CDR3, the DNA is TGTGCCAGCAGCTCGGGACTAGCGGGGGGGCCAGATACGCAGTATTTT.

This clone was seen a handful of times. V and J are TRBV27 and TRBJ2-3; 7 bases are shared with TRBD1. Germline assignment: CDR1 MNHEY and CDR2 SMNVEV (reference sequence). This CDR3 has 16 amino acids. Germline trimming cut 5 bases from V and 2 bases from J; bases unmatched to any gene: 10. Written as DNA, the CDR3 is TGTGCCAGCAGTGAGAGGGGGCCTGGACACACAGATACGCAGTATTTT. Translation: CASSERGPGHTDTQYF.

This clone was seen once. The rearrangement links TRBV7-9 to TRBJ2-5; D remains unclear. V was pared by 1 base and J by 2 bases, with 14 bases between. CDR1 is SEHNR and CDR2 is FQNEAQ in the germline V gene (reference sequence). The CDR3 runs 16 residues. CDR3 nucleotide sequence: TGTGCCAGCAGCTTAGTCTTCACAGATGAACAAGAGACCCAGTACTTC. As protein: CASSLVFTDEQETQYF.

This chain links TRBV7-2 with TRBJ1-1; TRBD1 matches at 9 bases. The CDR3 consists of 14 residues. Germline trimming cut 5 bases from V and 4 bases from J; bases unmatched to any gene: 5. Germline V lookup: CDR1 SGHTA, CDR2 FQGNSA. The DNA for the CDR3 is TGTGCCAGCAGCCCGATGACAGGGGGCACTGAAGCTTTCTTT. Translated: CASSPMTGGTEAFF. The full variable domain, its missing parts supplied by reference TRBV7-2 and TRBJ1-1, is GAGVSQSPSNKVTEKGKDVELRCDPISGHTALYWYRQSLGQGLEFLIYFQGNSAPDKSGLPSDRFSAERTGGSVSTLTIQRTQQEDSAVYLCASSPMTGGTEAFFGQGTRLTVV.

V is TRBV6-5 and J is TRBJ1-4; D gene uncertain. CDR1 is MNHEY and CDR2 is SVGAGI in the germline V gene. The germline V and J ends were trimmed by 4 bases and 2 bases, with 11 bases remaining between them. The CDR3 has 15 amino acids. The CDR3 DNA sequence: TGTGCCAGCAGTTGGTTTTTGGCTACTAATGAAAAACTGTTTTTT. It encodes CASSWFLATNEKLFF.

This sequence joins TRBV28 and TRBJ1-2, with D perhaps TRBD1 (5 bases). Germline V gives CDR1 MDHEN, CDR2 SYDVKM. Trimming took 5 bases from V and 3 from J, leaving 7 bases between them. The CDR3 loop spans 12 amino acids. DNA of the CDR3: TGTGCCAGCAGTGCAGGGTACTATGGCTACACCTTC. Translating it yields CASSAGYYGYTF.

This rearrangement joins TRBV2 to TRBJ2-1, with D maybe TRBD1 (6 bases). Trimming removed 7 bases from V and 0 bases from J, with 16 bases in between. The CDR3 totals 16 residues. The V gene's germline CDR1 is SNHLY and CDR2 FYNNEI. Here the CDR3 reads CASNRPGTSSYNEQFF. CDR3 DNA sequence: TGTGCCAGCAATCGCCCCGGGACAAGCTCCTACAATGAGCAGTTCTTC.

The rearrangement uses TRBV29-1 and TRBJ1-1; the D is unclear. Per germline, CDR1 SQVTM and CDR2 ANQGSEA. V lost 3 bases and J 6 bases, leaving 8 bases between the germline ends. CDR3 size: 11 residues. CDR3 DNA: TGCAGCGTTGAGGGCGTCGCTGAAGCTTTCTTT. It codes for CSVEGVAEAFF.

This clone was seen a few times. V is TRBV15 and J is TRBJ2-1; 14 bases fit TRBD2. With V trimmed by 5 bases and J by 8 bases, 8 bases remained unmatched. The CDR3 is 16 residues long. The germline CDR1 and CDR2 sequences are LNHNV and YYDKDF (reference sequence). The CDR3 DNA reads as TGTGCCACCAGCCCTCCGGGACTAGCGGGGGTGGATGAGCAGTTCTTC. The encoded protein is CATSPPGLAGVDEQFF.

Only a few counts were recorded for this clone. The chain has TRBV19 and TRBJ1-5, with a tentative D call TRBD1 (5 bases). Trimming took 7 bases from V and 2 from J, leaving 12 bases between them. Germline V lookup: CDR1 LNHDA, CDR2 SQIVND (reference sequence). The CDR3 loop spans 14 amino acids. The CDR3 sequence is CASTLRGGNQPQHF. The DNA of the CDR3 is TGTGCCAGTACTCTAAGGGGCGGCAATCAGCCCCAGCATTTT.

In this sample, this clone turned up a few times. The CDR3 DNA is TGCAGCGTTGAATGGGGACAGGGGGCGTGGGCCAAAAACATTCAGTACTTC. Residues: CSVEWGQGAWAKNIQYF. V and J are TRBV29-1 and TRBJ2-4; 12 nucleotides line up with TRBD1. The CDR3 consists of 17 residues. V shed 2 bases, J shed 1 base, and the junction held 6 bases outside the gene matches. Germline V gene lookup returns CDR1 SQVTM and CDR2 ANQGSEA.

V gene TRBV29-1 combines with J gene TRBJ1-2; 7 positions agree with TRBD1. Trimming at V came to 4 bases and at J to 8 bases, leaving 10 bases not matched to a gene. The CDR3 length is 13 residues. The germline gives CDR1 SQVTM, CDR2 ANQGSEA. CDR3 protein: CSVGFSRGEGYTF. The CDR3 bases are TGCAGCGTTGGGTTCTCCAGGGGGGAGGGCTACACCTTC.

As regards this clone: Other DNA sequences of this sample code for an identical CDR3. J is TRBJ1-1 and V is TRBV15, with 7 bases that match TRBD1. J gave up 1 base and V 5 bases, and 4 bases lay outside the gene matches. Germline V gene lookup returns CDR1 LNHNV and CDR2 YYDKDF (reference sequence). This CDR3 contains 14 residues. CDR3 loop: CATSGNRGNTEAFF. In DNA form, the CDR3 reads TGTGCCACCAGCGGGAACAGGGGGAACACTGAAGCTTTCTTT.

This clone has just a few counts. The CDR3 protein is CASSKTGALSNGYTF. CDR3 in DNA: TGCGCCAGCAGCAAAACAGGGGCACTTTCGAATGGCTACACCTTC. The chain combines TRBV4-3 with TRBJ1-2; 7 positions match TRBD1. The germline V gene has CDR1 LGHNA and CDR2 YSLEER. V shed 5 bases, J shed 6 bases, and the junction held 12 bases outside the gene matches. The CDR3 is 15 residues long.

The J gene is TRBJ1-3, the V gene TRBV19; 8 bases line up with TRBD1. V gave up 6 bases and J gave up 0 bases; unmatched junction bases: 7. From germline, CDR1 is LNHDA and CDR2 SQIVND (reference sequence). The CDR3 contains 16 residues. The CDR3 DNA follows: TGTGCCAGTAGCGGGGACAGGATGTACTCTGGAAACACCATATATTTT. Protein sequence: CASSGDRMYSGNTIYF.

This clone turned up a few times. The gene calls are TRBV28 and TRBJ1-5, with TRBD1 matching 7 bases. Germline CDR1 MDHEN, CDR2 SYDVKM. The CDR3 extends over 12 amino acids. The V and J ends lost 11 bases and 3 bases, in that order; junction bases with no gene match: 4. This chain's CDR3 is CAGQDTNQPQHF. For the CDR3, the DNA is TGTGCCGGACAGGATACCAATCAGCCCCAGCATTTT.

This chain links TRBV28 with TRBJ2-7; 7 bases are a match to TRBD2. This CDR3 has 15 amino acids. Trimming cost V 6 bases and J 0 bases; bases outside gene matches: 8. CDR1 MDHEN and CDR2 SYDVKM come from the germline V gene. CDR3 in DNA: TGTGCCAGCAGGCCCCGGACTAGAAGCTCCTACGAGCAGTACTTC. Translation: CASRPRTRSSYEQYF.

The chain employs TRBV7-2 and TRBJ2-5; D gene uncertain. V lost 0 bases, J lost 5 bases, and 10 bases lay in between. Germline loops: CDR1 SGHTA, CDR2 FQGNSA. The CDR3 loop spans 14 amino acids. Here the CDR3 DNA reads TGTGCCAGCAGCTTAGCGGCGGCCGTGGAGACCCAGTACTTC. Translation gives CASSLAAAVETQYF.

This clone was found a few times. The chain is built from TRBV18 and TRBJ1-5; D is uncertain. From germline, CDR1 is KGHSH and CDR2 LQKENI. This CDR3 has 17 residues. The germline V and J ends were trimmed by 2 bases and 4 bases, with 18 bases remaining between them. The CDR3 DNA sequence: TGTGCCAGCTCACCATTGCGAGGAGGGTTTGGGAATCAGCCCCAGCATTTT. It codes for CASSPLRGGFGNQPQHF.

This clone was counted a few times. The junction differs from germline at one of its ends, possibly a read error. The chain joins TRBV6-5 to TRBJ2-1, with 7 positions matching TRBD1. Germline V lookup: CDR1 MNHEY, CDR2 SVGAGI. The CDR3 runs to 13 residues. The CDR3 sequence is CTSNSRGNNEQFF. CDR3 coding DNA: TGTACCAGCAATAGCAGGGGGAACAATGAGCAGTTCTTC.

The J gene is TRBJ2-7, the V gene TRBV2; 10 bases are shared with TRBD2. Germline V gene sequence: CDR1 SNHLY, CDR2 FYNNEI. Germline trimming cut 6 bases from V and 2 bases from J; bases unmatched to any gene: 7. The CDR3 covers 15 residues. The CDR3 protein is CASSGGAGGPYEQYF. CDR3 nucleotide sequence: TGTGCCAGCAGCGGGGGAGCGGGAGGGCCCTACGAGCAGTACTTC.

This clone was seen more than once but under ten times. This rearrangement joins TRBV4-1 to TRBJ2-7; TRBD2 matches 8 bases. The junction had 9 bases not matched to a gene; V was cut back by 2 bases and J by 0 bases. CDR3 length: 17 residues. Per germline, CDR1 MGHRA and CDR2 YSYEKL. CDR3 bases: TGCGCCAGCAGCCAACCAACGGGGGGGGGAGTCTCCTACGAGCAGTACTTC. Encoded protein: CASSQPTGGGVSYEQYF.